One sample yielded the 32 T cell receptor beta chains listed below, sequenced in a study of blood T cell repertoires in COVID-19. Only in-frame clones appear in the TCRdb table, and some are missing; sequencing was by immunoSEQ multiplex PCR. The data contain a few hundred thousand clones, roughly 90% of them singletons. Material for sequencing was PBMCs or T cells enriched from blood (not recorded which). The receptor set was obtained from a woman aged 45-59 years who had been exposed to COVID-19.

The chain carries TRBV27 and TRBJ2-5; TRBD2 might be the D (6 bases). This CDR3 region has 13 residues. V was trimmed by 6 bases and J by 5 bases, leaving 13 bases between them. CDR1 is MNHEY and CDR2 is SMNVEV in the germline V gene (reference sequence). CDR3 in amino acids: CASRGGDTETQYF. The DNA of the CDR3 is TGTGCCAGCAGAGGAGGGGATACGGAGACCCAGTACTTC.

The chain couples TRBV30 to TRBJ1-6; 10 positions agree with TRBD1. The CDR3 length is 13 residues. V lost 4 bases and J lost 10; bases outside the gene matches: 4. Germline V gene sequence: CDR1 GTSNPN, CDR2 SVGIG (reference sequence). The DNA of the CDR3 is TGTGCCTGGAAAGGACAGGGGGGCTCACCCCTCCACTTT. Its translation is CAWKGQGGSPLHF.

This clone occurred once. The V call is TRBV28, the J call TRBJ1-2, with TRBD1 as a possible D gene (5 bases). The germline V gene has CDR1 MDHEN and CDR2 SYDVKM. The CDR3 covers 14 residues. The V end was cut by 1 base, the J end by 8 bases, with 14 bases between. The CDR3 coding sequence is TGTGCCAGCAGTTTATTGGGCAGGGAAGGAGGCTACACCTTC. This encodes CASSLLGREGGYTF.

This clone turned up a few times. The rearrangement links TRBV6-5 to TRBJ2-7, with a weak D call TRBD1 (5 bases). Germline V gene data show CDR1 as MNHEY and CDR2 as SVGAGI. Deletions cut 0 bases from V and 3 bases from J, with 9 bases between. This CDR3 is built from 14 residues. As DNA, the CDR3 is TGTGCCAGCAGTTACTCGAACCAGGGCTACGAGCAGTACTTC. Translated: CASSYSNQGYEQYF.

J is TRBJ2-1 and V is TRBV18; D is ambiguous. The ends were cut back, 4 bases at V and 6 bases at J, with 7 bases in the middle. The CDR3 sequence is 12 residues long. In germline, CDR1 is KGHSH, CDR2 LQKENI. The CDR3 DNA reads TGTGCCAGCTCACAACAGATCAATGAGCAGTTCTTC. Translated, it gives CASSQQINEQFF.

This rearrangement joins TRBV13 to TRBJ2-7; TRBD2 aligns across 7 bases. The CDR3 extends over 14 amino acids. V shed 0 bases, J shed 8 bases, and the junction held 7 bases outside the gene matches. Looked up from germline, CDR1 is PRHDT and CDR2 is FYEKMQ (reference sequence). The CDR3 sequence: CASSLGRGERKQYF. The CDR3 DNA reads TGTGCCAGCAGCTTAGGACGGGGGGAAAGAAAGCAGTACTTC. The whole variable domain, filled in from reference TRBV13 and TRBJ2-7, reads AAGVIQSPRHLIKEKRETATLKCYPIPRHDTVYWYQQGPGQDPQFLISFYEKMQSDKGSIPDRFSAQQFSDYHSELNMSSLELGDSALYFCASSLGRGERKQYFGPGTRLTVT.

This clone was observed once. V and J are TRBV6-5 and TRBJ2-1; 7 bases align to TRBD1. Losses at the gene ends were 7 bases for V and 3 bases for J; bases not matched to a gene: 6. The CDR3 has 14 amino acids. Germline-derived CDR1 and CDR2 are MNHEY and SVGAGI. Here the CDR3 reads CASIVGQYYNEQFF. The CDR3 coding sequence is TGTGCCAGCATTGTGGGACAGTACTACAATGAGCAGTTCTTC.

The CDR3 spells CASSVDPGEVIQYF. The CDR3 DNA is TGTGCCAGCAGCGTAGACCCTGGTGAGGTCATTCAGTACTTC. The rearrangement links TRBV9 to TRBJ2-4; D uncertain. Trimming shortened V by 0 bases and J by 9 bases, and 13 bases separated the two germline ends. Germline-derived CDR1 and CDR2 are SGDLS and YYNGEE. The CDR3 is 14 residues long. Drawing the rest from reference TRBV9 and TRBJ2-4, the complete variable domain is DSGVTQTPKHLITATGQRVTLRCSPRSGDLSVYWYQQSLDQGLQFLIQYYNGEERAKGNILERFSAQQFPDLHSELNLSSLELGDSALYFCASSVDPGEVIQYFGAGTRLSVL.

The V and J genes are TRBV5-4 and TRBJ1-4; 10 bases line up with TRBD1. V shed 2 bases, J shed 3 bases, and the junction held 1 base outside the gene matches. CDR3 size: 15 residues. Germline V CDR1 and CDR2: SGHNT, YYREEE (reference sequence). The CDR3 protein is CASSFGQGANEKLFF. Here the CDR3 DNA reads TGTGCCAGCAGCTTCGGACAGGGGGCTAATGAAAAACTGTTTTTT.

The rearrangement joins TRBV3-1 (or the pseudogene TRBV3-2) to TRBJ2-3; perhaps TRBD2 as D (6 bases). V dropped 3 bases and J dropped 5 bases, with 12 bases sitting between them. The CDR3 totals 14 residues. CDR1 is LGHDT, CDR2 YNNKEL, per germline (reference sequence). CDR3 sequence (DNA): TGTGCCAGCAGCCAGGCGGGGTTTGGAGATACGCAGTATTTT. This encodes CASSQAGFGDTQYF.

This clone was picked up a small number of times. V and J are TRBV19 and TRBJ1-5; the match to TRBD1 covers 10 bases. Per germline, CDR1 LNHDA and CDR2 SQIVND (reference sequence). The CDR3 length is 15 residues. V shed 5 bases and J 7 bases; nucleotides not matched to a gene: 8. The CDR3 loop reads CASSPDRGVGQPQHF. The DNA for the CDR3 is TGTGCCAGTAGTCCGGACAGGGGGGTAGGGCAGCCCCAGCATTTT.

The chain carries TRBV5-1 and TRBJ2-7; D is possibly TRBD2 (6 bases). Germline V lookup: CDR1 SGHRS, CDR2 YFSETQ. V was clipped by 2 bases and J by 3 bases, with 18 bases between them. This CDR3 has 16 amino acids. As DNA, the CDR3 is TGCGCCAGCAGCTTATCCTGGACTAAACATCTCTACGAGCAGTACTTC. Translated: CASSLSWTKHLYEQYF.

The rearrangement links TRBV28 to TRBJ1-1; a weak D match, TRBD1 (6 bases). Germline V CDR1 and CDR2: MDHEN, SYDVKM. CDR3 size: 14 residues. V was clipped by 1 base and J by 3 bases, with 9 bases between them. CDR3 nucleotide sequence: TGTGCCAGCAGTTTATACAGGGCGGACACTGAAGCTTTCTTT. This codes for CASSLYRADTEAFF.

The chain joins TRBV30 to TRBJ2-7; TRBD1 aligns across 9 bases. Germline CDR1 reads GTSNPN; CDR2 reads SVGIG (reference sequence). The CDR3 loop spans 15 amino acids. Trimming at V came to 1 base and at J to 2 bases, leaving 6 bases not matched to a gene. CDR3 sequence reads: CAWSGPGQGAYEQYF. The DNA for the CDR3 is TGTGCCTGGAGTGGACCGGGACAGGGTGCCTACGAGCAGTACTTC.

The chain employs TRBV14 and TRBJ1-6, with 7 bases fitting TRBD1. The V gene end was trimmed by 5 bases and the J gene end by 14 bases; junction bases not matched to a gene: 12. Germline CDR1 reads SGHDN; CDR2 reads FVKESK. The CDR3 is 14 residues long. The CDR3, as DNA: TGTGCCAGCAGCAACCGGGACAGTCGTTCGACCCTCCACTTT. This translates into CASSNRDSRSTLHF.

The chain recombines TRBV3-1 (or the pseudogene TRBV3-2) with TRBJ2-7; no firm D call. Trimming took 0 bases from V and 0 from J, leaving 9 bases between them. The CDR3 contains 15 residues. Germline CDR1 and CDR2: LGHDT and YNNKEL (reference sequence). The CDR3 protein is CASSQDLSLSYEQYF. The CDR3 bases are TGTGCCAGCAGCCAAGACCTGAGTCTCTCCTACGAGCAGTACTTC.

V is TRBV4-2 and J is TRBJ2-7; D is undetermined. Germline V CDR1 and CDR2: LGHNA, YNFKEQ. This CDR3 comprises 15 residues. Trimming took off 0 bases at V and 2 bases at J, with 11 bases between the two ends. The CDR3 DNA follows: TGTGCCAGCAGCCAAGAGCTCTATAGTACCTACGAGCAGTACTTC. Its translation is CASSQELYSTYEQYF.

The chain links TRBV6-5 to TRBJ1-2, with 8 nucleotides matching TRBD1. CDR3 length equals 13 residues. The ends lost 6 bases at V and 5 bases at J; junction bases unmatched: 5. Germline-derived CDR1 and CDR2 are MNHEY and SVGAGI. The CDR3 is CASRDTGGYGYTF. CDR3 nucleotides: TGTGCCAGCAGGGATACAGGGGGATATGGCTACACCTTC.

The rearrangement joins TRBV19 to TRBJ1-2; TRBD1 is a possible D gene (5 bases). The CDR3 spans 14 residues. Germline V gene sequence: CDR1 LNHDA, CDR2 SQIVND (reference sequence). V lost 3 bases and J 2 bases, leaving 10 bases between the germline ends. In nucleotides, the CDR3 is TGTGCCAGTAGTATTGCGGGGGGGAACTATGGCTACACCTTC. Translation gives CASSIAGGNYGYTF.

This CDR3 reads CAISEPVGGRKSGELFF. The CDR3 DNA follows: TGTGCCATCAGTGAGCCAGTGGGGGGTAGGAAGTCCGGGGAGCTGTTTTTT. The chain joins TRBV10-3 to TRBJ2-2, with D perhaps TRBD2 (6 bases). CDR1 ENHRY and CDR2 SYGVKD come from the germline V gene. The CDR3 covers 17 residues. Between the trimmed V and J ends, which lost 2 bases and 6 bases, there was a span of 19 bases.

This clone was observed a handful of times. This rearrangement joins TRBV28 to TRBJ1-5, with unresolved D. Trimming left V 5 bases short and J 9 bases short, with 20 bases between. This CDR3 region has 15 residues. The V gene's germline CDR1 is MDHEN and CDR2 SYDVKM. The CDR3 reads CASSPGDTRRPPQHF. Written as DNA, the CDR3 is TGTGCCAGCAGTCCCGGTGACACGCGCCGACCGCCCCAGCATTTT.

The table lists this clone with a count of one. The chain's CDR3 is CATSPGNTGELFF. The CDR3 nucleotides read TGTGCCACCAGTCCAGGAAACACCGGGGAGCTGTTTTTT. The chain has TRBV24-1 and TRBJ2-2; D uncertain. V was shortened by 6 bases and J by 2 bases, with 6 bases between the two germline ends. The germline V gene encodes CDR1 KGHDR and CDR2 SFDVKD. CDR3 length: 13 amino acids.

The CDR3 sequence: CASSKRGQGDGYTF. In DNA form, the CDR3 reads TGTGCCAGCAGCAAAAGGGGGCAGGGGGATGGCTACACCTTC. The chain couples TRBV21-1 to TRBJ1-2; the DNA was not used to check the table's D call, TRBD1. TRBV21-1 is labeled a pseudogene. The CDR3 has 14 residues.

V is TRBV19 and J is TRBJ1-1; tentative D call: TRBD1 (6 bases). Per the germline V gene, CDR1 is LNHDA and CDR2 is SQIVND (reference sequence). The CDR3 sequence is 15 residues long. The germline V and J ends were trimmed by 6 bases and 1 base, with 15 bases remaining between them. The CDR3 region is CASRSGERGNTEAFF. The CDR3 bases are TGTGCCAGTAGATCAGGGGAAAGGGGGAACACTGAAGCTTTCTTT.

The chain employs TRBV29-1 and TRBJ2-2; a weak D match, TRBD1 (6 bases). V was shortened by 4 bases and J by 4 bases, with 7 bases between the two germline ends. CDR3 length: 12 amino acids. Germline loops: CDR1 SQVTM, CDR2 ANQGSEA. CDR3 coding DNA: TGCAGCGTTGTCAGGGGCACCGGGGAGCTGTTTTTT. Amino acids: CSVVRGTGELFF.

The chain carries TRBV5-6 and TRBJ1-2, with 9 nucleotides matching TRBD1. The CDR3 runs 14 residues. V gave up 4 bases and J gave up 5 bases; unmatched junction bases: 6. Germline values: CDR1 SGHDT, CDR2 YYEEEE. The CDR3 nucleotides read TGTGCCAGCAGCACGATGGGACAGGGATATGGCTACACCTTC. Translated, it gives CASSTMGQGYGYTF.

In this sample, this clone turned up once. The genes are TRBV19 and TRBJ1-5; 9 bases map to TRBD1. V trimming: 2 bases; J trimming: 3 bases; junction bases outside the gene matches: 2. The CDR3 has 15 residues. CDR1 LNHDA and CDR2 SQIVND come from the germline V gene (reference sequence). This CDR3 is CASSITGGINQPQHF. CDR3 coding DNA: TGTGCCAGTAGTATAACAGGGGGCATCAATCAGCCCCAGCATTTT.

The V gene is TRBV15, the J gene TRBJ2-2, with D unclear. CDR1 LNHNV and CDR2 YYDKDF come from the germline V gene (reference sequence). Trimming stripped 0 bases from V and 4 bases from J, with 12 bases between. The CDR3 covers 16 residues. The CDR3 loop is CATSRDPTVPTGELFF. The CDR3 nucleotides read TGTGCCACCAGCAGAGATCCTACAGTCCCCACCGGGGAGCTGTTTTTT.

For the CDR3, the DNA is TGTGCCAGCAGCTTAAAAGCCCCGGGGGGCAATGAGCAGTTCTTC. It codes for CASSLKAPGGNEQFF. The V and J genes are TRBV7-6 and TRBJ2-1; TRBD2 aligns across 7 bases. The junction had 7 bases not matched to a gene; V was cut back by 2 bases and J by 6 bases. This CDR3 has 15 amino acids. Germline values: CDR1 SGHVS, CDR2 FNYEAQ.

This chain joins TRBV28 and TRBJ2-7, with TRBD1 matching 8 bases. The ends lost 7 bases at V and 1 base at J; junction bases unmatched: 12. The CDR3 loop spans 16 amino acids. CDR1 and CDR2 from the germline V gene are MDHEN and SYDVKM. The CDR3 DNA follows: TGTGCCAGCAACTCCCACCCCGGGACAGGATCCTACGAGCAGTACTTC. Its translation: CASNSHPGTGSYEQYF.

The CDR3 is CASSLRGLANYGYTF. The CDR3 bases are TGTGCCAGCAGTTTAAGGGGCCTGGCTAACTATGGCTACACCTTC. V usage is TRBV28 and J usage is TRBJ1-2; weak D call: TRBD1 (5 bases). V was cut by 2 bases and J by 0 bases, with 10 bases left in between. The germline V gene has CDR1 MDHEN and CDR2 SYDVKM. The CDR3 covers 15 residues.

This chain uses TRBV7-8 with TRBJ1-1; 7 nucleotides align to TRBD1. The germline V gene has CDR1 SGHVS and CDR2 FQNEAQ. J was trimmed by 0 bases and V by 1 base; bases with no gene match: 2. The CDR3 extends over 15 amino acids. The CDR3 reads CASSLVGTVNTEAFF. The CDR3 nucleotides read TGTGCCAGCAGCTTAGTTGGGACAGTGAACACTGAAGCTTTCTTT.